This T cell receptor beta chain is from a study of shared clonotypes between healthy human individuals. Trimming cost V 4 bases and J 4 bases; bases outside gene matches: 4. Germline lookup yields CDR1 SGDLS and CDR2 YYNGEE. This CDR3 spans 13 amino acids. A remark on this clone: At the DNA level, this CDR3 is encoded by other sequences in the same sample as well.

It was around 180 ng DNA, about 30,000 T cell genomes, that sorted-subset replicate PCRs used. In the original processing: In the immunoSEQ data, sequences were junction-only and lacked quality scores, so filtering differed. The protocol was immunoSEQ multiplex PCR, while the TCRdb copy is restricted to in-frame clones and leaves out a portion. The V and J calls and the clone size are those of that table, but D and trimming were determined from the DNA. The sample holds some 2.4 million clones; over 85% are singletons and the top ten take about 0.39%. Sequencing was performed on naive CD4+ T cells from PBMCs. Subset described: CD45RA+ positively selected. The sequence was obtained from a man aged 18 to 30 in good health. Some clones in this sample may be carry-over from other donors' samples. This sequence joins TRBV9 and TRBJ1-2; the match to TRBD1 covers 7 bases. As DNA, the CDR3 is TGTGCCAGCAGCCCCCCAGGGGGCTATGGCTACACCTTC. Protein sequence: CASSPPGGYGYTF. The whole variable domain, filled in from reference TRBV9 and TRBJ1-2, reads DSGVTQTPKHLITATGQRVTLRCSPRSGDLSVYWYQQSLDQGLQFLIQYYNGEERAKGNILERFSAQQFPDLHSELNLSSLELGDSALYFCASSPPGGYGYTFGSGTRLTVV.